Listed below are T cell receptor beta chains from one sample, sequenced in a study of T cell repertoires in cytomegalovirus infection. No antigen has been identified for these receptors. Each CDR3 protein is one row after TCRdb ran MiXCR on the reads. The sample consists of approximately 350,000 distinct CDR3 sequences, roughly 36% of them appearing once. The material sequenced was cultured PBMCs, taken from culture after CMV antigen stimulation. These receptors came from a human donor in good health (CMV status not recorded). Some clones in this sample may be carry-over from other donors' samples. The CDR3 runs from the conserved cysteine through the conserved F or W. The order of the fields is clone size, V gene, J gene, D gene, CDR3 DNA, CDR3 protein. D genes are given only for firm matches. Clone size is shown for a subset of rows, as once, few, many or a class of expanded clone.

.	TRBV19	TRBJ1-1	.	TGTGCCAGTAGTAGCCGAGTGGGGGGGCGGACTGAAGCTTTCTTT	CASSSRVGGRTEAFF
many	TRBV20-1	TRBJ1-1	.	TGCAGTCCGGGGGGCTTGAACACTGAAGCTTTCTTT	CSPGGLNTEAFF
few	TRBV7-3	TRBJ2-7	.	TGTGCCAGCAGCTCCCATCCTCTCGGCGAGCAGTACTTC	CASSSHPLGEQYF
few	TRBV28	TRBJ2-7	TRBD2	TGTGCCAGCATCGCTAGCGGCACCTTTATTTACGAGCAGTACTTC	CASIASGTFIYEQYF
.	TRBV7-6	TRBJ2-3	TRBD2	TGTGCCAGCAGCTTACGCGGGAGCGCAGATACGCAGTATTTT	CASSLRGSADTQYF
.	TRBV6-2/TRBV6-3	TRBJ2-2	TRBD1	TGTGCCAGCAGAACGACAGGGGGGTTCACCGGGGAGCTGTTTTTT	CASRTTGGFTGELFF
.	TRBV18	TRBJ1-5	TRBD1	TGTGCCAGCTCACCCACGACAGGGGCAGGAACTCAGCCCCAGCATTTT	CASSPTTGAGTQPQHF
few	TRBV28	TRBJ2-6	.	TGTGCCAGCAGTTCCCTCGGGGTATCTGGGGCCAACGTCCTGACTTTC	CASSSLGVSGANVLTF
once	TRBV6-2/TRBV6-3	TRBJ1-1	.	TGTGCCAGCAGTTACTCGATTATGGGAACTCTCCACACTGAAGCTTTCTTT	CASSYSIMGTLHTEAFF
.	TRBV2	TRBJ1-1	.	TGTGCCAGCAGGGACGGTCACATGAACACTGAAGCTTTCTTT	CASRDGHMNTEAFF
.	TRBV30	TRBJ2-7	.	TGTGCCTGGAGTGCAGTGGGCAGTGAGCAGTACTTC	CAWSAVGSEQYF
few	TRBV28	TRBJ2-5	.	TGTGCCAGCAGTTCCGATCGTAGACGAGAGACCCAGTACTTC	CASSSDRRRETQYF
few	TRBV7-6	TRBJ1-1	.	TGTGCTAGCAGCTTAGCGGAAGGGCTTGAAGCTTTCTTT	CASSLAEGLEAFF
few	TRBV19	TRBJ1-4	TRBD1	TGTGCCAGTAGTATCGGGACAGCAACTAATGAAAAACTGTTTTTT	CASSIGTATNEKLFF
.	TRBV6-2/TRBV6-3	TRBJ1-1	.	TGTGCCAGCAATGACGACACTGAAGCTTTCTTT	CASNDDTEAFF
.	TRBV4-1	TRBJ1-1	.	TGCGCCAGCAGCCCAGGGGAACGCAGGGTTGCTTTCTTT	CASSPGERRVAFF
few	TRBV7-2	TRBJ2-1	.	TGTGCCAGCAGCTTAGAGGCGCTGTACAATGAGCAGTTCTTC	CASSLEALYNEQFF
.	TRBV14	TRBJ2-2	.	TGTGCCAGCAGCCAGACAGTACCCGGGGAGCTGTTTTTT	CASSQTVPGELFF
.	TRBV7-7	TRBJ2-1	TRBD1	TGTGCTAGCAGCTTAGGGACAGACTACAATGAGCAGTTCTTC	CASSLGTDYNEQFF
.	TRBV19	TRBJ1-5	.	TGTGCCAGTATCCTTAGAGGCCCTCGTCAGCCCCAGCATTTT	CASILRGPRQPQHF
.	TRBV7-2	TRBJ2-3	.	TGTGCCAGCAGCCTAAGTCTAGCGTCACAGTATTTT	CASSLSLASQYF
.	TRBV12-3/TRBV12-4	TRBJ2-2	TRBD2	TGTGCCAGCAGTTTGAGGCGGGAGCGTCGTCGGACCGGGGAGCTGTTTTTT	CASSLRRERRRTGELFF
few	TRBV10-3	TRBJ2-1	.	TGTGCCACCGGGCGGAAGGGGAGCTCCTACAATGAGCAGTTCTTC	CATGRKGSSYNEQFF
.	TRBV4-1	TRBJ2-6	TRBD2	TGCGCCAGCAGCCAAGGCCCCATTTGGACTAGCAGGATGGCTTCTGGGGCCAACGTCCTGACTTTC	CASSQGPIWTSRMASGANVLTF
.	TRBV7-2	TRBJ1-3	TRBD1	TGTGCCAGCAGACCAGGGGGGGGAAACACCATATATTTT	CASRPGGGNTIYF
.	TRBV10-3	TRBJ2-1	.	TGTGCCATTACCGGGACAAACTACAATGAGCAGTTCTTC	CAITGTNYNEQFF
.	TRBV6-2/TRBV6-3	TRBJ2-1	.	TGTGCCAGCAGTTATGCCCCTCGCTCCTACAATGAGCAGTTCTTC	CASSYAPRSYNEQFF
.	TRBV6-1	TRBJ2-7	TRBD2	TGTGCCAGCAGCGAGGGCATAGCGGGGGAGCAGTACTTC	CASSEGIAGEQYF
few	TRBV28	TRBJ1-3	TRBD1	TGTGCCAGCAGTACCACCGGGACAGGGGATGGAAACACCATATATTTT	CASSTTGTGDGNTIYF
.	TRBV4-3	TRBJ2-1	TRBD1	TGCGCCAGCAGCCAAGATCGTGGGACAGGTGCCTTCTTC	CASSQDRGTGAFF
once	TRBV29-1	TRBJ2-3	.	TGCAGCGTTGTAGCCGGAAGAAGAACAGATACGCAGTATTTT	CSVVAGRRTDTQYF
.	TRBV4-1	TRBJ1-1	.	TGCGCCAGCAGCCAAGATCTTGCCTGGGGCCCTCAAGCTTTCTTT	CASSQDLAWGPQAFF
.	TRBV7-9	TRBJ1-1	TRBD1	TGTGCCAGCAGCTCCCGCGGACAGGGTGGAACTGAAGCTTTCTTT	CASSSRGQGGTEAFF